Listed below are T cell receptor beta chains from one sample, sequenced in a study of molecular identifiers for immune sequencing clone quantification. From the PCR reads, TCRdb called clonotypes with MiXCR, one entry per CDR3 protein. This sample has under 800,000 distinct CDR3 sequences, with less than 30% found just once. Sequenced material: naive CD8+ T cells from blood, with Jurkat cell RNA spiked in. The receptors originated from a human donor in good health. Some libraries in this study had Jurkat cell RNA spiked in. CDR3s leave out the opening cysteine and the closing phenylalanine or tryptophan.

v_gene: TRBV7-9; j_gene: TRBJ1-4; CDR3aa: ASSPTEFNYPGEKLF
v_gene: TRBV20-1; j_gene: TRBJ1-1; CDR3aa: SARGQGMGTEAF
v_gene: TRBV6-5; j_gene: TRBJ1-1; CDR3aa: ASSYSGHLNTEAF
v_gene: TRBV7-9; j_gene: TRBJ2-3; CDR3aa: ASSSGGASTDTQY
v_gene: TRBV29-1; j_gene: TRBJ2-7; CDR3aa: SVEVGTGSYEQY
v_gene: TRBV27; j_gene: TRBJ2-3; CDR3aa: ASSLSQRGYTDTQY
v_gene: TRBV6-5; j_gene: TRBJ2-7; CDR3aa: ASSTRDRDYEQY
v_gene: TRBV4-2; j_gene: TRBJ2-5; CDR3aa: ASSQDYSPGGEGTQY
v_gene: TRBV14; j_gene: TRBJ2-3; CDR3aa: ASSHGQGVTDTQY
v_gene: TRBV28; j_gene: TRBJ2-7; CDR3aa: ASRGQNAYEQY
v_gene: TRBV7-9; j_gene: TRBJ1-2; CDR3aa: QTGSYGYT
v_gene: TRBV28; j_gene: TRBJ2-3; CDR3aa: ASGDSPKSSTDTQY
v_gene: TRBV5-1; j_gene: TRBJ2-5; CDR3aa: ASSDAREVETQY
v_gene: TRBV19; j_gene: TRBJ2-5; CDR3aa: ASSIGTSGRAGETQY
v_gene: TRBV12-5; j_gene: TRBJ2-1; CDR3aa: ASGLGTVLLDEQF
v_gene: TRBV5-4; j_gene: TRBJ2-3; CDR3aa: ASSLELAGVTDTQY
v_gene: TRBV6-2/TRBV6-3; j_gene: TRBJ2-7; CDR3aa: ASTSPDKTGYEQY
v_gene: TRBV20-1; j_gene: TRBJ1-3; CDR3aa: SARTVNSGNTIY
v_gene: TRBV7-6; j_gene: TRBJ2-3; CDR3aa: AGSSTGGGTDTQY
v_gene: TRBV29-1; j_gene: TRBJ2-7; CDR3aa: SATGFSYEQY
v_gene: TRBV7-6; j_gene: TRBJ2-1; CDR3aa: ASSLDLAGGLGDNEQF
v_gene: TRBV29-1; j_gene: TRBJ2-2; CDR3aa: SVVAGGLMGELF
v_gene: TRBV5-6; j_gene: TRBJ1-1; CDR3aa: ASGSPGGTEAF
v_gene: TRBV7-9; j_gene: TRBJ2-4; CDR3aa: ASSHRDREAKNIQY
v_gene: TRBV7-9; j_gene: TRBJ2-2; CDR3aa: ASSQGLAGGRTGELF
v_gene: TRBV6-5; j_gene: TRBJ2-2; CDR3aa: ASSSFMNTGELF
v_gene: TRBV7-6; j_gene: TRBJ2-7; CDR3aa: ASSLEGFSYEQY
v_gene: TRBV4-1; j_gene: TRBJ2-5; CDR3aa: ASSQAMRVGVHETQY
v_gene: TRBV20-1; j_gene: TRBJ2-5; CDR3aa: SARPGTSGLQEAQY
v_gene: TRBV29-1; j_gene: TRBJ2-1; CDR3aa: SVEEGNYNEQF
v_gene: TRBV15; j_gene: TRBJ2-3; CDR3aa: ATSRGRGADADTQY
v_gene: TRBV14; j_gene: TRBJ1-3; CDR3aa: ASSHWDSYSGNTIY
v_gene: TRBV18; j_gene: TRBJ2-5; CDR3aa: ASSPRAGQLQTQY
v_gene: TRBV4-3; j_gene: TRBJ2-2; CDR3aa: AGSQDTGAAGELF
v_gene: TRBV25-1; j_gene: TRBJ2-1; CDR3aa: ASSLAANEQF
v_gene: TRBV2; j_gene: TRBJ2-5; CDR3aa: ASSEPVGGTIETQY
v_gene: TRBV5-1; j_gene: TRBJ2-3; CDR3aa: ASSLEVALADTQY
v_gene: TRBV7-9; j_gene: TRBJ1-1; CDR3aa: ASSPVPRSTEAF
v_gene: TRBV5-4; j_gene: TRBJ2-3; CDR3aa: ASRREPRLTDTQY
v_gene: TRBV28; j_gene: TRBJ2-1; CDR3aa: ASSPLGTSGRDNEQF
v_gene: TRBV4-1; j_gene: TRBJ2-2; CDR3aa: ASSQDGGGTGANTGELF
v_gene: TRBV11-2; j_gene: TRBJ2-1; CDR3aa: ASSSTGTSGYNEQF
v_gene: TRBV19; j_gene: TRBJ2-7; CDR3aa: ASSMGKGYEQY
v_gene: TRBV28; j_gene: TRBJ2-2; CDR3aa: ASSLEGDRVRGELF
v_gene: TRBV3-1; j_gene: TRBJ2-3; CDR3aa: ASSQAAGLSGDTQY
v_gene: TRBV7-2; j_gene: TRBJ1-5; CDR3aa: ASSLWPYSNQPQH